One T cell receptor (beta chain) is described in this entry. The antigen is undetermined. The read comes to an end 3 residues before the CDR3 does, leaving the germline J gene to fill in the end. The CDR3 is 14 residues long. Germline-derived CDR1 and CDR2 are KGHSH and LQKENI. TCRdb's table, derived via immunoSEQ multiplex PCR, lists solely in-frame clones and lacks some. The sample includes fewer than 35,000 clones. This sample is drawn from a study of T cells in women clearing cervical HPV infection. The wider study: Controls gave blood once infection was undetectable; cases at lesion identification. For cases, blood was sampled a median 149 days after lesion detection, interquartile range 90 to 200 days. Whole-study findings and limits: Controls had more TRBV6-7 (approximately 0.15%) than cases (around 0.11%).

Source material: blood buffy coat. The genes are TRBV18 and TRBJ2-4; tentative D call: TRBD1 (6 bases). This receptor was taken from a woman aged 18-70 years with a cervical HPV16 infection that either progressed to CIN3+ or cleared (not recorded which). The CDR3 loop is CASSPTGHGQPQYF. CDR3 DNA (partial): TGTGCCAGCTCACCAACAGGGCACGGTCAGCCT.